These 2 T cell receptor beta chains share one sample of origin, sequenced in a study of T cell responses to AZD1222 COVID-19 vaccine. This table comes from immunoSEQ multiplex PCR, and its TCRdb copy is limited to in-frame clones, with some not included. The sample carries around 130,000 clones, about nine tenths recorded once. Sequencing was performed on peripheral blood, taken on day 0 of AZD1222 vaccination. These receptors were collected from an adult in good health.

In its sample, this clone was seen once. The chain combines TRBV28 with TRBJ2-1, with D unclear. The CDR3 contains 16 residues. Trimming stripped 6 bases from V and 3 bases from J, with 18 bases between. Germline V CDR1 and CDR2: MDHEN, SYDVKM. CDR3 nucleotide sequence: TGTGCCAGCAGCCGGGCCGGAGTGTCAATCTACAATGAGCAGTTCTTC. It translates to CASSRAGVSIYNEQFF.

The chain has TRBV5-1 and TRBJ2-6; 14 nucleotides align to TRBD2. The V gene end was trimmed by 5 bases and the J gene end by 2 bases; junction bases not matched to a gene: 12. Germline assignment: CDR1 SGHRS and CDR2 YFSETQ. The CDR3 is 20 amino acids. In nucleotides, the CDR3 is TGCGCCAGCAGAGGCGAGGGACTAGCGGGAGCGGCAACTGGGGCCAACGTCCTGACTTTC. It yields the protein CASRGEGLAGAATGANVLTF. The variable domain in full, with the rest retrieved from reference TRBV5-1 and TRBJ2-6, is KAGVTQTPRYLIKTRGQQVTLSCSPISGHRSVSWYQQTPGQGLQFLFEYFSETQRNKGNFPGRFSGRQFSNSRSEMNVSTLELGDSALYLCASRGEGLAGAATGANVLTFGAGSRLTVL.